This T cell receptor (beta chain) was obtained from a study of shared clonotypes between healthy human individuals. Sequencing was performed with immunoSEQ multiplex PCR; in TCRdb, only in-frame clones are kept and a portion is missing. The table includes around 430,000 clones, roughly 80% detected once. Sample: PBMCs. The receptor was derived from a woman between 40 and 55 years old in good health. Some clones in this sample may be carry-over from other donors' samples.

CDR3 protein: CASSFSGLGYEQYF. CDR3 DNA: TGTGCCAGCAGCTTCTCCGGGTTGGGGTACGAGCAGTACTTC. This rearrangement joins TRBV7-2 to TRBJ2-7; D uncertain. The CDR3 is 14 residues long. CDR1 and CDR2 (germline): SGHTA, FQGNSA. V gave up 3 bases and J gave up 4 bases, with 13 bases separating them.